This T cell receptor beta chain was recorded in a study of blood T cell repertoires in COVID-19 (dated by TCRdb to about 2020). A note on the overall study: Samples from collaborators originated in the United States, Italy and Spain and spanned both the acute and convalescent phases of COVID-19. The material from the prospective study consisted of cDNA or gDNA derived from T cells, B-cell-depleted T cells, or PBMCs. The dataset comprised deeply sampled blood TCRbeta repertoires from subjects exposed to, actively infected with, or recovered from COVID-19. The repertoires were released in a freely available public database intended as a resource for research on the immune response to SARS-CoV-2. The samples were drawn from the first 160 participants of the ongoing ImmuneRACE study and from under 1,500 subjects provided by 6 global collaborators. A de-identified subject ID, COVID-19 status, age in years and sex were almost always included in the sample metadata. HLA class I and class II types, where available, came from metadata supplied by the sample provider rather than from assay-based typing.

Looking up the germline V gene (reference sequence) yields CDR1 LGHDT and CDR2 YNNKEL. CDR3 length: 14 amino acids, cysteine to phenylalanine. Of the read, only the CDR3 DNA is kept; its 42 bases are in frame from base 1. V is shortened by 0 bases, J by 5 bases, and the region joining them spans 8 bases. TCRbeta CDR3 regions were amplified from genomic DNA using the immunoSEQ Assay, a bias-controlled multiplex PCR. As for the authors' bioinformatics: Nucleated cell counts per sample were estimated from amplification of reference gene primers within the assay. To quantify the absolute abundance of each unique TCRbeta CDR3 rearrangement, sequence reads were collapsed and filtered. For each sample, productive Simpson clonality was calculated as the square root of Simpson's diversity index over productive rearrangements. What TCRdb holds here is the immuneACCESS table cut down to in-frame rearrangements. Part of the clones is not present; checked against another copy, under half of the missing clones reflect an unresolved V gene, and the others are unexplained. That table supplies the V and J calls and clone size; D and trimming were determined from the DNA. Within this sample are about 370,000 clones, with around 87% of them counted one time only. About 10% of the sample goes to the ten largest clones.

One collaborating source in Seattle enrolled patients while the patients were actively infected and followed the patients over time throughout the course of disease. The collaborating institutions used their own protocols to collect whole blood in K2EDTA tubes. Collaborator samples were shipped for TCRbeta analysis as frozen whole blood, isolated PBMCs, or DNA extracted from either sample type. Results the study describes overall, beyond this receptor: The amount of clinical and demographic metadata varied by source and participant and was provided uncurated.

In the case of this clone: The target of this receptor is not known. It has no much larger one-base neighbor in the sample; base qualities were not kept.

Sequenced input: peripheral blood. Recombination connected TRBV3-1 (or the pseudogene TRBV3-2) to TRBJ1-3; perhaps TRBD1 is the D gene, with 5 bases matching. The TCR comes from a woman under 40 with COVID-19, enrolled during active disease. The DNA reads as follows: TGTGCCAGCAGCCAAGATCAGGGTAGAAACACCATATATTTT. Its translation reads: CASSQDQGRNTIYF.